Listed below are T cell receptor beta chains from one sample, sequenced in a study of T cell responses to AZD1222 COVID-19 vaccine. Sequenced by immunoSEQ multiplex PCR; TCRdb stores in-frame clones only, minus some. Here the sample spans fewer than 250,000 clones, just over 90% being singletons. The sequences come from peripheral blood, collected on day 0 of MenACWY control vaccination. The source of these receptors is an adult in good health. The CDR3 runs from the conserved cysteine through the conserved F or W. Fields, in order: clone size, J gene, V gene, D gene, CDR3 DNA, CDR3 protein. D genes are given only for firm matches. Size values are once, few and many counts, or a class for expanded clones, and some rows have none.

clone size: few
J gene: TRBJ1-2
V gene: TRBV27
D gene: TRBD1
CDR3 DNA: TGTGCCAGCAGTTTATCTACGGGACAGGGGGCATATGGCTACACCTTC
CDR3 protein: CASSLSTGQGAYGYTF

clone size: -
J gene: TRBJ1-2
V gene: TRBV5-4
D gene: -
CDR3 DNA: TGTGCCAGCAGCCGAGGACTGGAGAACTATGGCTACACCTTC
CDR3 protein: CASSRGLENYGYTF

clone size: -
J gene: TRBJ2-4
V gene: TRBV4-1
D gene: -
CDR3 DNA: TGCGCCAGCAGCCAAGATGGTCAGACGGTAACCATTCAGTACTTC
CDR3 protein: CASSQDGQTVTIQYF

clone size: -
J gene: TRBJ1-4
V gene: TRBV5-1
D gene: TRBD1
CDR3 DNA: TGCGCCAGCAGCTTGGCCGGGACAGGGTTGGCTGAAAAACTGTTTTTT
CDR3 protein: CASSLAGTGLAEKLFF

clone size: once
J gene: TRBJ1-6
V gene: TRBV28
D gene: TRBD1
CDR3 DNA: TGTGCCAGCAGTTCGGCCCCCGGGACAGGTTCATCACCCCTCCACTTT
CDR3 protein: CASSSAPGTGSSPLHF

clone size: once
J gene: TRBJ1-4
V gene: TRBV4-3
D gene: -
CDR3 DNA: TGCGCCAGCAGCCAATGGGGCGGGTTTAATGAAAAACTGTTTTTT
CDR3 protein: CASSQWGGFNEKLFF

clone size: -
J gene: TRBJ1-4
V gene: TRBV19
D gene: TRBD1
CDR3 DNA: TGTGCCAGTAGTTTCGGACAGGCCGGGGCTAATGAAAAACTGTTTTTT
CDR3 protein: CASSFGQAGANEKLFF

clone size: -
J gene: TRBJ1-1
V gene: TRBV18
D gene: -
CDR3 DNA: TGTGCCAGCTCACTCCAGGGGAACACTGAAGCTTTCTTT
CDR3 protein: CASSLQGNTEAFF

clone size: -
J gene: TRBJ2-2
V gene: TRBV9
D gene: TRBD1
CDR3 DNA: TGTGCCAGCAGCACAAGCCAGGGGGCAGCCGGGGAGCTGTTTTTT
CDR3 protein: CASSTSQGAAGELFF

clone size: -
J gene: TRBJ1-2
V gene: TRBV24-1
D gene: -
CDR3 DNA: TGTGCCACCAGTGATTTGGGGAGAGCTAACTATGGCTACACCTTC
CDR3 protein: CATSDLGRANYGYTF

clone size: -
J gene: TRBJ2-5
V gene: TRBV5-6
D gene: TRBD2
CDR3 DNA: TGTGCCAGCAGCCCCGGGACTAGCCAAGAGACCCAGTACTTC
CDR3 protein: CASSPGTSQETQYF

clone size: -
J gene: TRBJ1-1
V gene: TRBV18
D gene: TRBD1
CDR3 DNA: TGTGCCAGCTCATCTACCCGAGGGACAGGGGGTTTTGCTTTCTTT
CDR3 protein: CASSSTRGTGGFAFF

clone size: -
J gene: TRBJ2-3
V gene: TRBV2
D gene: TRBD2
CDR3 DNA: TGTGCCAGCGGGTTGGGGGGGGGAACAGATACGCAGTATTTT
CDR3 protein: CASGLGGGTDTQYF

clone size: -
J gene: TRBJ1-2
V gene: TRBV28
D gene: -
CDR3 DNA: TGTGCCAGCAGTCCAGAACCTAACTATGGCTACACCTTC
CDR3 protein: CASSPEPNYGYTF

clone size: -
J gene: TRBJ1-4
V gene: TRBV13
D gene: -
CDR3 DNA: TGTGCCAGCAGCTTAGAAGGGCCTAATGAAAAACTGTTTTTT
CDR3 protein: CASSLEGPNEKLFF

clone size: -
J gene: TRBJ1-1
V gene: TRBV5-6
D gene: -
CDR3 DNA: TGTGCCAGCAGCTTGGCCAGGGTTACTGAAGCTTTCTTT
CDR3 protein: CASSLARVTEAFF

clone size: -
J gene: TRBJ2-1
V gene: TRBV6-6
D gene: TRBD1
CDR3 DNA: TGTGCCAGCAATTTAAGGACAGGTGGGCACAATGAGCAGTTCTTC
CDR3 protein: CASNLRTGGHNEQFF

clone size: -
J gene: TRBJ1-5
V gene: TRBV3-1/TRBV3-2
D gene: TRBD1
CDR3 DNA: TGTGCCAGCAGTTTGGGACAGGGGAGTCAGCCCCAGCATTTT
CDR3 protein: CASSLGQGSQPQHF